This T cell receptor beta chain was identified during a study of radiation and T cells in renal cell carcinoma. Notes on the study in general: From baseline, blood top tumor clonotypes peaked at 2 weeks post-radiation.

Sequencing was performed with immunoSEQ multiplex PCR; in TCRdb, only in-frame clones are kept and a portion is missing. This sample yields 60,000 to 75,000 clones, of which around three quarters are seen a single time; about 6.4% belongs to the top ten. The time point here: blood 4 weeks post-SBRT, at nephrectomy. The treatment here: 15 Gy SBRT to primary tumor, nephrectomy 4 weeks later. A note on this clone: Its target is unknown.

The receptor comes from a man aged 55 to 70 with renal cell carcinoma. Material: blood, obtained from a patient whose treatment included radiotherapy and nephrectomy.

CDR3 sequence: CASRTSGRSTQYF. DNA for the CDR3: TGTGCCAGTAGAACTAGCGGGAGGTCCACGCAGTATTTT. The J gene is TRBJ2-3, the V gene TRBV19, with 12 positions matching TRBD2. Per germline, CDR1 LNHDA and CDR2 SQIVND (reference sequence). J lost 9 bases, V lost 6 bases, and 4 bases had no gene match. This CDR3 is built from 13 residues.